Listed here is a single T cell receptor beta chain. Its antigen is not known. This entry belongs to a study of cytomegalovirus exposure and HLA in healthy donors. Study-level points and caveats: One variant, a missense change in DCLRE1C, was linked in a later analysis to TCR beta V- and J-gene trimming. DRB1 had the most TCR associations and HLA-C the fewest, a later analysis found, with rates varying by HLA locus. Using a false discovery rate of 0.05, a later analysis showed that 15,000 to 20,000 TCR beta sequences were associated with HLA alleles. The authors judged a highly shared variant cluster likely a sequencing artifact.

The length of the CDR3 is 15 residues. After removal of 4 bases from V and 4 bases from J, the junction contained 7 bases not matched to a gene. Per germline, CDR1 LGHNA and CDR2 YNFKEQ. 13 Jbeta primers and 60 Vbeta primers were used for the PCR. Here immunoSEQ multiplex PCR was the method, and the copy in TCRdb shows in-frame clones only, minus some. The profile covers around 150,000 clones, with 76% appearing a single time and under 2% taken by the ten largest. The V gene is TRBV4-2, the J gene TRBJ2-1; 7 bases fit TRBD1. The sample comprised PBMCs. The TCR originated in a woman aged 40 to 55 in good health and CMV-seronegative. In DNA form, the CDR3 reads TGTGCCAGCAGCCGAGGGACAGACGATTACAATGAGCAGTTCTTC. This translates into CASSRGTDDYNEQFF.